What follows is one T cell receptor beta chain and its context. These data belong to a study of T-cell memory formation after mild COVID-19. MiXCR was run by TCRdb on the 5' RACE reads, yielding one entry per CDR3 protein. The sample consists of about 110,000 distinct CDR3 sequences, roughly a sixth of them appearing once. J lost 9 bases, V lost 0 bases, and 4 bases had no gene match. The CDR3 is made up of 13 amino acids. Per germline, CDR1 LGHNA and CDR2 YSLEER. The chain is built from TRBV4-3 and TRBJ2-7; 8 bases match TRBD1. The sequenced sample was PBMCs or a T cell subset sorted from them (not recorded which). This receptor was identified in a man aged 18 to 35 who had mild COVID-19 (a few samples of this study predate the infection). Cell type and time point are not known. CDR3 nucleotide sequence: TGCGCCAGCAGCCAAGATCAGGGGGCTTGGCAGTACGTC. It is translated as CASSQDQGAWQYV.